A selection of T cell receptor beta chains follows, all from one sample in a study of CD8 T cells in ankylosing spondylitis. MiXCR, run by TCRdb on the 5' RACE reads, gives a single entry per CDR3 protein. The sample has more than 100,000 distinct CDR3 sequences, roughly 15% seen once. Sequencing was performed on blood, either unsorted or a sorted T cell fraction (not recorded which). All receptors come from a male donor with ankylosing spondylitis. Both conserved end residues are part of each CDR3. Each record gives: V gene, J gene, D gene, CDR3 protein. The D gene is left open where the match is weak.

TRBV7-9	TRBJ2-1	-	CAGNEQFF
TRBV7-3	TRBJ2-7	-	CASSLRGPPGLNEQYF
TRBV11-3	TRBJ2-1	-	CASSLRFSSYNEQFF
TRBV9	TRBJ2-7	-	CASSASPEILYEQYF
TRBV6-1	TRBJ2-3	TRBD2	CASRGLAGTDTQYF
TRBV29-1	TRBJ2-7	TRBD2	CSGGGVAAYEQYF
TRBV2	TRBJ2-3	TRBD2	CASSDYPGTSGTKTDTQYF
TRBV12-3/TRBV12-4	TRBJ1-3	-	CASILGGFAGNTIYF
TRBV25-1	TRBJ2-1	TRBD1	CASSEFVVALTGGIDEQFF
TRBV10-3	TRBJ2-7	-	CAISDMGPYEQYF
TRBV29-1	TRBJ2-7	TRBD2	CSVSSGSYEQYF
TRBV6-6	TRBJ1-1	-	CASSSETEAFF
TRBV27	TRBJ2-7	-	CASSGRGAGEQYF
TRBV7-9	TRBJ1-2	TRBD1	CASSFTGDLNYGYTF
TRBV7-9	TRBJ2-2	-	CASSLPQGDGELFF